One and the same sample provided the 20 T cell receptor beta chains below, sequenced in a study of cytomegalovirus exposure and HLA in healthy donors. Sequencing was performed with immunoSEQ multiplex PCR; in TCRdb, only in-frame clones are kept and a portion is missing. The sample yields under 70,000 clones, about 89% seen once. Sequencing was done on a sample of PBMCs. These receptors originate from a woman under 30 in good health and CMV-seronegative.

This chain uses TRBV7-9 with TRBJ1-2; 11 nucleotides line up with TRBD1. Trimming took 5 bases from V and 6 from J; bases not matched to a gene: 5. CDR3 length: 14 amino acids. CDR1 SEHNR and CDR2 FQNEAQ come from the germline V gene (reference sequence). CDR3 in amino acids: CASSGDRGSDGYTF. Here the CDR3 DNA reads TGTGCCAGCAGCGGGGACAGGGGGTCCGATGGCTACACCTTC.

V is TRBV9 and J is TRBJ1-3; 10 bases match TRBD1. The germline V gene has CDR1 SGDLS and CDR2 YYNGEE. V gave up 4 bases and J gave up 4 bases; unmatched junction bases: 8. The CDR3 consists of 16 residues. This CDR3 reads CASSPWTGGKGNTIYF. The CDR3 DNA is TGTGCCAGCAGCCCCTGGACAGGGGGGAAAGGAAACACCATATATTTT.

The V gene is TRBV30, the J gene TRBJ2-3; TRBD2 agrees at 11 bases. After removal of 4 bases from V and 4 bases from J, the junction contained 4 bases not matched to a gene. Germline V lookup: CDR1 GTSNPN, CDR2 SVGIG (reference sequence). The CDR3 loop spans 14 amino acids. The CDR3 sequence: CAWTLAGVPDTQYF. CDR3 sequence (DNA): TGTGCCTGGACACTAGCGGGAGTCCCAGATACGCAGTATTTT.

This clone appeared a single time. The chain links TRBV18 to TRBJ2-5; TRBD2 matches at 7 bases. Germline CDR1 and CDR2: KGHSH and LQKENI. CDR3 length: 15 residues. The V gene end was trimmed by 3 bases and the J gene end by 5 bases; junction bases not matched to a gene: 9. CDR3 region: CASSPFLQGGETQYF. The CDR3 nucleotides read TGTGCCAGCTCACCGTTTCTCCAGGGAGGGGAGACCCAGTACTTC.

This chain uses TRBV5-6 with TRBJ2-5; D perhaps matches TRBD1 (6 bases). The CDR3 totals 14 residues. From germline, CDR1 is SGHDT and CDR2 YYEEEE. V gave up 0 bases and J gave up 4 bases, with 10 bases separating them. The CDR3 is CASSLEDRRETQYF. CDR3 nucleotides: TGTGCCAGCAGCTTGGAGGACAGAAGAGAGACCCAGTACTTC.

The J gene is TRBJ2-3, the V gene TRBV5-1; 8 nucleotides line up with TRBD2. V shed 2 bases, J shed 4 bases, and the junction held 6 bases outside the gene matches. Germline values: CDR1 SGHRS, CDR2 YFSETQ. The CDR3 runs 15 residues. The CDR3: CASSFLAGKADTQYF. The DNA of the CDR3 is TGCGCCAGCAGCTTTCTAGCGGGCAAGGCAGATACGCAGTATTTT.

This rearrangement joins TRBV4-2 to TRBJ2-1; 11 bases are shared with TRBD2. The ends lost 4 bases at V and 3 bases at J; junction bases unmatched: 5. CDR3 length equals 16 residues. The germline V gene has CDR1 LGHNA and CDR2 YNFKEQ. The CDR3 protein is CASSPELAGVYNEQFF. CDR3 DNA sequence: TGTGCCAGCAGCCCTGAACTAGCGGGGGTCTACAATGAGCAGTTCTTC.

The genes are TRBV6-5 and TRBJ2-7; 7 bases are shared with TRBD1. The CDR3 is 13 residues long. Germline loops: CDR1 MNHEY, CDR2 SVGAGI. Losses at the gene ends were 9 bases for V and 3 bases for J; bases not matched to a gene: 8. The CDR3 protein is CASTGTENYEQYF. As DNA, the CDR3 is TGTGCCAGTACCGGGACAGAGAACTACGAGCAGTACTTC.

The CDR3 loop reads CASSPGQAAYEQYF. In nucleotides, the CDR3 is TGTGCCAGTAGCCCGGGACAGGCGGCCTACGAGCAGTACTTC. V is TRBV19 and J is TRBJ2-7, with 8 bases lining up with TRBD1. From germline, CDR1 is LNHDA and CDR2 SQIVND (reference sequence). CDR3 length: 14 residues. The J segment lost 2 bases and the V segment lost 6 bases, leaving 6 bases of the junction unmatched.

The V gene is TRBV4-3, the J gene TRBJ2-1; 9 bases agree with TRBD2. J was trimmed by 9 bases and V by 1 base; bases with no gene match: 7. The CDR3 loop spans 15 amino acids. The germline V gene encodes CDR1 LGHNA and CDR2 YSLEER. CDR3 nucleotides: TGCGCCAGCAGCCAAGCTTCGCGGGGGGGTGGTGAGCAGTTCTTC. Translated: CASSQASRGGGEQFF.

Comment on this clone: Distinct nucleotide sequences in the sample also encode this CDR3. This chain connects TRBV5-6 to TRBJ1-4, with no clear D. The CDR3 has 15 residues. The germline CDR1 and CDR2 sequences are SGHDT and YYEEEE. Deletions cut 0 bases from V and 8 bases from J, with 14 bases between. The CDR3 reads CASSLVGEYGEKLFF. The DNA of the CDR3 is TGTGCCAGCAGCTTGGTTGGGGAGTATGGAGAAAAACTGTTTTTT. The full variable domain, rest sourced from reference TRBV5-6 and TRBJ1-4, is DAGVTQSPTHLIKTRGQQVTLRCSPKSGHDTVSWYQQALGQGPQFIFQYYEEEERQRGNFPDRFSGHQFPNYSSELNVNALLLGDSALYLCASSLVGEYGEKLFFGSGTQLSVL.

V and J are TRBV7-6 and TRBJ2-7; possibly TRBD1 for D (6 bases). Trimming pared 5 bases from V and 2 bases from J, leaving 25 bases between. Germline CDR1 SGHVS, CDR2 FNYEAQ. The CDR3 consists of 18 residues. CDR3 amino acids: CASSRSLPIRDTAYEQYF. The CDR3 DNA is TGTGCCAGCAGCAGGTCGCTCCCTATCCGGGACACCGCCTACGAGCAGTACTTC. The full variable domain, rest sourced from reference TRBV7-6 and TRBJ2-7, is GAGVSQSPRYKVTKRGQDVALRCDPISGHVSLYWYRQALGQGPEFLTYFNYEAQQDKSGLPNDRFSAERPEGSISTLTIQRTEQRDSAMYRCASSRSLPIRDTAYEQYFGPGTRLTVT.

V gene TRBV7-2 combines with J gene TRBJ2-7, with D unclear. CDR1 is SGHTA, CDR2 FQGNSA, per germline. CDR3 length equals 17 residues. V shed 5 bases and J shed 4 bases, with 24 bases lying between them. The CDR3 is CASSLSLSNLETYEQYF. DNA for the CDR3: TGTGCCAGCAGCCTATCGCTATCAAACCTCGAAACTTACGAGCAGTACTTC. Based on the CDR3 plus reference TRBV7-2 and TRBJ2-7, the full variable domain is GAGVSQSPSNKVTEKGKDVELRCDPISGHTALYWYRQSLGQGLEFLIYFQGNSAPDKSGLPSDRFSAERTGGSVSTLTIQRTQQEDSAVYLCASSLSLSNLETYEQYFGPGTRLTVT.

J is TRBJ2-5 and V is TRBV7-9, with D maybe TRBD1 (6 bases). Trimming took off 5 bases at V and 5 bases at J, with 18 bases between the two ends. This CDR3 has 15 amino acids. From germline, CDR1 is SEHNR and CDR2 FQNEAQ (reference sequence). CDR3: CASSGRDTRSETQYF. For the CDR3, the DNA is TGTGCCAGCAGCGGCCGGGACACCCGCTCCGAGACCCAGTACTTC.

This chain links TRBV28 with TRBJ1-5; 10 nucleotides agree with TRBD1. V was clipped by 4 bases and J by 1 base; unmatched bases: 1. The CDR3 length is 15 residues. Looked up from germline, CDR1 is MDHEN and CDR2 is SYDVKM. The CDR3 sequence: CASSWTGGSNQPQHF. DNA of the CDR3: TGTGCCAGCAGTTGGACAGGGGGGAGCAATCAGCCCCAGCATTTT.

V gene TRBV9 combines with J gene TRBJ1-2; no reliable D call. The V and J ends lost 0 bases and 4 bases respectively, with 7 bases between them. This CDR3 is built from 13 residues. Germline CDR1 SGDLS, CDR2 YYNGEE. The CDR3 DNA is TGTGCCAGCAGCGTAGGGGCAGCCTATGGCTACACCTTC. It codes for CASSVGAAYGYTF.

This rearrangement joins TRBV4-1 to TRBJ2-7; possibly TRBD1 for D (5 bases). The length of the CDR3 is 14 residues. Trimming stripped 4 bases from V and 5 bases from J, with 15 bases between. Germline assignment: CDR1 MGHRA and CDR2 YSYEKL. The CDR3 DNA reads TGCGCCAGCAGCCCGAGGCCCAGGGCCCACGAGCAGTACTTC. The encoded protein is CASSPRPRAHEQYF.

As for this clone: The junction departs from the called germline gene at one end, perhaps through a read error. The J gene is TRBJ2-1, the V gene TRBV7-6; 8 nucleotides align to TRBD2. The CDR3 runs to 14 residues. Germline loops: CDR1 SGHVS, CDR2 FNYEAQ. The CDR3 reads CASSVAGLLDEQFF. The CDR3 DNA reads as TGTGCCAGCAGCGTAGCGGGACTCCTTGATGAGCAGTTCTTC.

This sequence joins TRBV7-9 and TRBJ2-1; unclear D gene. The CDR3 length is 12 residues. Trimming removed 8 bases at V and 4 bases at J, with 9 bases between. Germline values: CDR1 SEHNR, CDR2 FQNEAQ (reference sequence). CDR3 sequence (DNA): TGTGCCAGCCTTTTTCAGTACAATGAGCAGTTCTTC. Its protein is CASLFQYNEQFF.

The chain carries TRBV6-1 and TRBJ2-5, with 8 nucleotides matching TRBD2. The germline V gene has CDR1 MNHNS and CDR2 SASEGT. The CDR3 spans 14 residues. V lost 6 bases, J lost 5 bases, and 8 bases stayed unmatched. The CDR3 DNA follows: TGTGCCAGCAGGGTGGCGGGGGGTCCCGAGACCCAGTACTTC. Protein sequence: CASRVAGGPETQYF.